Included here is one TCR beta chain sequence, with context. Its antigen is still unknown. These data belong to a study of vaccination effects on CD4 cells after COVID-19. Only in-frame clones appear in the TCRdb table, and some are missing; sequencing was by immunoSEQ multiplex PCR. The sample carries more than 25,000 clones, approximately 70% recorded once. In the ViraFEST assay, antigen-specific CD4+ clonotypes were identified by expansion after peptide-pool stimulation. Once cultured for 10 days, the cells underwent separation to obtain CD4+ T cells. It was two doses of either the BNT162b2 or mRNA-1273 vaccine that participants received. People in the vaccine group had not been infected with SARS-CoV-2 before, and their nucleocapsid antibodies were negative. IL-2 medium was substituted for half the medium on days 3 and 7. The CDR3 runs to 12 residues. The J segment lost 8 bases and the V segment lost 6 bases, leaving 8 bases of the junction unmatched. Germline V gene data show CDR1 as SQVTM and CDR2 as ANQGSEA.

This TCR was recovered from a human donor who received a COVID-19 vaccine. The V and J genes are TRBV29-1 and TRBJ1-2, with 8 bases lining up with TRBD1. This specimen was CD4+ T cells from PBMCs cultured with HCoV-229E spike peptides, taken after COVID-19 vaccination. CDR3 protein: CSVQGVASGYTF. In nucleotides, the CDR3 is TGCAGCGTACAGGGGGTGGCGAGCGGCTACACCTTC.